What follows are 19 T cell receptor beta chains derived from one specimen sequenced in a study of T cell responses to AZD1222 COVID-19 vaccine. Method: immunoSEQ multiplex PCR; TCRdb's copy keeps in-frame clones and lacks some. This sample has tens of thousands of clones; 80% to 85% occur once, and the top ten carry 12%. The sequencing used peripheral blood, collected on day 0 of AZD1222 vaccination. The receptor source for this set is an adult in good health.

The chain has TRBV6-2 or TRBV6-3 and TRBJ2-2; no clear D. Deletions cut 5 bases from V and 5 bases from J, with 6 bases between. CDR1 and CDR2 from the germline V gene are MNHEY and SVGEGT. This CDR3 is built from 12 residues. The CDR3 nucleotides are TGTGCCAGCAGTCCCCAGACCGGGGAGCTGTTTTTT. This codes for CASSPQTGELFF.

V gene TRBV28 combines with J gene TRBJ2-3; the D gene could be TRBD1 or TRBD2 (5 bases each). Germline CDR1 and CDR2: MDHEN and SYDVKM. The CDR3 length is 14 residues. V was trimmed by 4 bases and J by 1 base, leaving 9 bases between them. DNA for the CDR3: TGTGCCAGCAGTTCGCCGGGGCGCACAGATACGCAGTATTTT. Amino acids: CASSSPGRTDTQYF.

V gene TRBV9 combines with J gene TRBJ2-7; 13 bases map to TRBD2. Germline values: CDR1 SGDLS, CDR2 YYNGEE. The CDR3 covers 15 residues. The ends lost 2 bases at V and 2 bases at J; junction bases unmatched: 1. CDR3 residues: CASSVGTSGTYEQYF. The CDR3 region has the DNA TGTGCCAGCAGCGTCGGGACTAGCGGGACCTACGAGCAGTACTTC. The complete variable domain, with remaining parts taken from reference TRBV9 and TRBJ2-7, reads DSGVTQTPKHLITATGQRVTLRCSPRSGDLSVYWYQQSLDQGLQFLIQYYNGEERAKGNILERFSAQQFPDLHSELNLSSLELGDSALYFCASSVGTSGTYEQYFGPGTRLTVT.

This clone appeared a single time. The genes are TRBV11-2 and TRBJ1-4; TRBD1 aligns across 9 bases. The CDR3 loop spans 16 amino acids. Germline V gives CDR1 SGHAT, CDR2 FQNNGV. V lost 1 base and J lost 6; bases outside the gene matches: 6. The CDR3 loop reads CASSLVRGTGHEKLFF. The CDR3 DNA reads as TGTGCCAGCAGCTTAGTAAGGGGGACAGGGCATGAAAAACTGTTTTTT.

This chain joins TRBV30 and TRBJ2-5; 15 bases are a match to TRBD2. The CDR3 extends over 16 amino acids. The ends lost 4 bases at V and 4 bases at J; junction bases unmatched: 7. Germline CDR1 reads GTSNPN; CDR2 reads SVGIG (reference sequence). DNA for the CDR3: TGTGCCTGGACTGGGACTAGCGGGGGGCGCGGAGAGACCCAGTACTTC. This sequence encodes CAWTGTSGGRGETQYF.

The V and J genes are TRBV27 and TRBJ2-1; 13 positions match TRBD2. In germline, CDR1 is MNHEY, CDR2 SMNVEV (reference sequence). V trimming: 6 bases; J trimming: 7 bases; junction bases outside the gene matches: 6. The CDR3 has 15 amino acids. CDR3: CASSQLAGGSNEQFF. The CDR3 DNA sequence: TGTGCCAGCAGCCAACTAGCGGGGGGGTCGAATGAGCAGTTCTTC.

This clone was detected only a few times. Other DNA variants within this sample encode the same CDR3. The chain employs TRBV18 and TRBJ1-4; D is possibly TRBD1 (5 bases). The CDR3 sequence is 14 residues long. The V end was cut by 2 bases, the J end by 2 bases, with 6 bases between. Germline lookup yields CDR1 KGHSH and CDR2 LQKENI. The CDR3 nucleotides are TGTGCCAGCTCACCAGGGGCGACTAATGAAAAACTGTTTTTT. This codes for CASSPGATNEKLFF.

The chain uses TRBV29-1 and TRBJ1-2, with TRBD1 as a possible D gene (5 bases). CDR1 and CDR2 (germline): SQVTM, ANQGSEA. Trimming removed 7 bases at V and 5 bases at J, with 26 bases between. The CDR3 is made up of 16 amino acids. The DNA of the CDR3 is TGCAGCGCAGTTGAAGGGGTATGGCAACTTCGGTATGGCTACACCTTC. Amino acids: CSAVEGVWQLRYGYTF. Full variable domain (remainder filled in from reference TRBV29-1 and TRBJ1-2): SAVISQKPSRDICQRGTSLTIQCQVDSQVTMMFWYRQQPGQSLTLIATANQGSEATYESGFVIDKFPISRPNLTFSTLTVSNMSPEDSSIYLCSAVEGVWQLRYGYTFGSGTRLTVV.

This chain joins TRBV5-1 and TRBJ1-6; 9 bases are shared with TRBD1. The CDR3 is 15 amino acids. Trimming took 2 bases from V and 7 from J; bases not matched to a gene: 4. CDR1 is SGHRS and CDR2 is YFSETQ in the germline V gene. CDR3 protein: CASSLGQGRNSPLHF. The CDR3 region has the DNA TGCGCCAGCAGCTTAGGACAGGGGAGGAATTCACCCCTCCACTTT.

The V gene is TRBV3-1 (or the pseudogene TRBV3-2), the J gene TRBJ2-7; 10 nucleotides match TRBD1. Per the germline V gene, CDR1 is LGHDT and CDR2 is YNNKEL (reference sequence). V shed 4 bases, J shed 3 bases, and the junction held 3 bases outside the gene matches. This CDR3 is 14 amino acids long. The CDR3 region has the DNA TGTGCCAGCAGCCGGACAGGGGGTTTCTACGAGCAGTACTTC. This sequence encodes CASSRTGGFYEQYF.

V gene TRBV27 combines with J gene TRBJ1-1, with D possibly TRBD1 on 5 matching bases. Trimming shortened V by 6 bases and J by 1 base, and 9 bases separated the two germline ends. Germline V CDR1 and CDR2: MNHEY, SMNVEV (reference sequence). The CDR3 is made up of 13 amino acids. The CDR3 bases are TGTGCCAGCAGCGGACATAAGAACACTGAAGCTTTCTTT. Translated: CASSGHKNTEAFF.

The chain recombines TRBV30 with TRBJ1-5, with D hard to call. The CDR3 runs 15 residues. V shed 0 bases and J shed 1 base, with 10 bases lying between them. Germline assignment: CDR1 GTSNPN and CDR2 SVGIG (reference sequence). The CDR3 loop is CAWSVPVPSNQPQHF. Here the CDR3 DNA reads TGTGCCTGGAGTGTACCCGTCCCAAGCAATCAGCCCCAGCATTTT.

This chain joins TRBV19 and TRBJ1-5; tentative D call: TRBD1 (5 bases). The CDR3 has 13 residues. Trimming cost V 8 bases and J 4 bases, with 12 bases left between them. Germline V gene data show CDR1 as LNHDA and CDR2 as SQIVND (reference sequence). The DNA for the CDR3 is TGTGCCAGTGGAGGAACAGGAAATCAGCCCCAGCATTTT. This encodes CASGGTGNQPQHF.

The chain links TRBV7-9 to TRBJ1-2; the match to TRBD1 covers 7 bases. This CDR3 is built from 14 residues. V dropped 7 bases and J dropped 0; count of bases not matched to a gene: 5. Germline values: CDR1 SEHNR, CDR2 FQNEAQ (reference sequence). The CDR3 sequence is CASNSGGSNYGYTF. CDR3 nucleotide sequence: TGTGCCAGCAACTCAGGGGGTTCTAACTATGGCTACACCTTC.

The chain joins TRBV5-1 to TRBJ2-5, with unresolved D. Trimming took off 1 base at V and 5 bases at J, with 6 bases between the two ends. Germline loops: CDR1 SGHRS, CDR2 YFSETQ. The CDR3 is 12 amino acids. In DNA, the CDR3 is TGCGCCAGCAGCTTGACGGGTGAGACCCAGTACTTC. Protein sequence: CASSLTGETQYF.

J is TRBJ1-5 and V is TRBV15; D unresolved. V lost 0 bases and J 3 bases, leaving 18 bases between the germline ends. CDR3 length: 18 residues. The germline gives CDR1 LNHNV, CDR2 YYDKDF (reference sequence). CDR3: CATSRDLDSRWFNQPQHF. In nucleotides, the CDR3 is TGTGCCACCAGCAGAGATCTCGACTCCCGGTGGTTCAATCAGCCCCAGCATTTT.

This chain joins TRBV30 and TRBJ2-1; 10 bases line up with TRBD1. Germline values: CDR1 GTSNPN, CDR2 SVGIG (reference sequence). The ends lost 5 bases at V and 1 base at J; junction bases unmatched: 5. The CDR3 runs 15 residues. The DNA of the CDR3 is TGTGCCTGGGGCGGACAGGGGGAATCCTACAATGAGCAGTTCTTC. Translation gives CAWGGQGESYNEQFF.

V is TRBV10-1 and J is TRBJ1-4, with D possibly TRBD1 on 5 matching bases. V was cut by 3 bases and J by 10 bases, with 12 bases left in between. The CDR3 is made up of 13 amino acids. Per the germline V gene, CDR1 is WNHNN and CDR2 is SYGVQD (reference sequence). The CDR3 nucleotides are TGCGCCAGCAGTGAAAATCAGGGAGGAAAACTGTTTTTT. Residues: CASSENQGGKLFF.

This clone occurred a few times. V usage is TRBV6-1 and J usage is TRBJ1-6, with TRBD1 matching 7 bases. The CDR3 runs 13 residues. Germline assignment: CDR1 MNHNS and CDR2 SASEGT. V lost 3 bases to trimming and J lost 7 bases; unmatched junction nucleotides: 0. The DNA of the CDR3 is TGTGCCAGCAGTGAGGACAGGAATTCACCCCTCCACTTT. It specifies CASSEDRNSPLHF.